A selection of T cell receptor beta chains follows, all from one sample in a study of blood T cell repertoires in COVID-19. Libraries were prepared by immunoSEQ multiplex PCR; TCRdb keeps only in-frame clonotypes and omits some of them. This sample yields about 230,000 clones, of which roughly 91% are seen a single time; less than 4.5% belongs to the top ten. The sequencing input was PBMCs or T cells enriched from blood (not recorded which). These receptors all come from a woman aged 25 to 45 with acute COVID-19. Both conserved end residues are part of each CDR3. A D gene is named only where the DNA matches it firmly. Clone size, where shown, is once, few, many, or a class for clones that have expanded.

DNA: TGCAGCGTTTTCAGAGGCGAAGGGGCTGAAGCTTTCTTT; CDR3: CSVFRGEGAEAFF; size: NA; J: TRBJ1-1; D: NA; V: TRBV29-1
DNA: TGTGCCAGCAGCTTAGGGCGGGGGAAATCCTACGAGCAGTACTTC; CDR3: CASSLGRGKSYEQYF; size: NA; J: TRBJ2-7; D: TRBD2; V: TRBV7-8
DNA: TGTGCCAGTAGTATCTCGGCAGGGAGGAATGAAAAACTGTTTTTT; CDR3: CASSISAGRNEKLFF; size: once; J: TRBJ1-4; D: NA; V: TRBV19
DNA: TGTGCCAGCCTCTCTCCGGGACAGGCCCACGGGGCTTTCTTT; CDR3: CASLSPGQAHGAFF; size: once; J: TRBJ1-1; D: TRBD1; V: TRBV28
DNA: TGTGCCAGCAGCGTAGATGGGGACAGGGGCTATGGCTACACCTTC; CDR3: CASSVDGDRGYGYTF; size: NA; J: TRBJ1-2; D: TRBD1; V: TRBV9
DNA: TGCGCCAGCAGCAGGAAGGGACTAGCGGCCACAGATACGCAGTATTTT; CDR3: CASSRKGLAATDTQYF; size: NA; J: TRBJ2-3; D: TRBD2; V: TRBV4-1
DNA: TGTGCCAGTAGTCCCGACAGACGTAGCAATCAGCCCCAGCATTTT; CDR3: CASSPDRRSNQPQHF; size: NA; J: TRBJ1-5; D: NA; V: TRBV19
DNA: TGTGCCAGCAGTCTACCTCGACAGCAGACCTACGAGCAGTACTTC; CDR3: CASSLPRQQTYEQYF; size: NA; J: TRBJ2-7; D: NA; V: TRBV28
DNA: TGTGCCAGCAATCGAGGGACAGGGATAGGCGAGCAGTACTTC; CDR3: CASNRGTGIGEQYF; size: once; J: TRBJ2-7; D: TRBD1; V: TRBV25-1
DNA: TGTGCCAGCAGCGCCACCGGGACAGGGTACGTCTATGGCTACACCTTC; CDR3: CASSATGTGYVYGYTF; size: NA; J: TRBJ1-2; D: TRBD1; V: TRBV7-8
DNA: TGTGCCAGCAGCGTTACAGGGATGACTTCACCCCTCCACTTT; CDR3: CASSVTGMTSPLHF; size: NA; J: TRBJ1-6; D: NA; V: TRBV9
DNA: TGTGCCAGCAACACACAGCCAAGCTATGGCTACACCTTC; CDR3: CASNTQPSYGYTF; size: NA; J: TRBJ1-2; D: NA; V: TRBV28
DNA: TGTGCCAGCATCCCAGACAGGGGCGGCTACACCTTC; CDR3: CASIPDRGGYTF; size: few; J: TRBJ1-2; D: TRBD1; V: TRBV2
DNA: TGCGCCAGCAGCCAAGATTGGACAGGGAGAAGTAATTCACCCCTCCACTTT; CDR3: CASSQDWTGRSNSPLHF; size: NA; J: TRBJ1-6; D: TRBD1; V: TRBV4-3
DNA: TGTGCCAGCAGCAGGCCGGGACTAACAGGAAAAGAGACCCAGTACTTC; CDR3: CASSRPGLTGKETQYF; size: NA; J: TRBJ2-5; D: TRBD2; V: TRBV7-8
DNA: TGTGCCTGGAAACAGGGTTCCTACAATGAGCAGTTCTTC; CDR3: CAWKQGSYNEQFF; size: NA; J: TRBJ2-1; D: NA; V: TRBV30
DNA: TGTGCCAGCAGCTTGGGGCAGGGGACCCAAGAGACCCAGTACTTC; CDR3: CASSLGQGTQETQYF; size: NA; J: TRBJ2-5; D: NA; V: TRBV5-8
DNA: TGTGCCAGCAGCCCGCAGGGGGCCTACAATGAGCAGTTCTTC; CDR3: CASSPQGAYNEQFF; size: NA; J: TRBJ2-1; D: TRBD1; V: TRBV9
DNA: TGTGCCAGCAGCGTCGTTAAGAACGGTCCTGGTAGTGGCTACACCTTC; CDR3: CASSVVKNGPGSGYTF; size: NA; J: TRBJ1-2; D: NA; V: TRBV9
DNA: TGCAGCGATTGGACAGGGAGCAACTATGGCTACACCTTC; CDR3: CSDWTGSNYGYTF; size: NA; J: TRBJ1-2; D: TRBD1; V: TRBV29-1
DNA: TGTGCCAGCAGCTTAAGGACGGGGTTGGGCAATCAGCCCCAGCATTTT; CDR3: CASSLRTGLGNQPQHF; size: once; J: TRBJ1-5; D: NA; V: TRBV7-2
DNA: TGTGCCAGCTCGCGCGGACAGAGCGAGCAGTACTTC; CDR3: CASSRGQSEQYF; size: NA; J: TRBJ2-7; D: NA; V: TRBV18
DNA: TGTGCCAGCAGTGAATGGCAGACAGCCTACGAGCAGTACTTC; CDR3: CASSEWQTAYEQYF; size: few; J: TRBJ2-7; D: NA; V: TRBV6-1
DNA: TGTGCCAGCAGTTATGGAGGGCCAGATACGCAGTATTTT; CDR3: CASSYGGPDTQYF; size: NA; J: TRBJ2-3; D: NA; V: TRBV6-5
DNA: TGTGCCAGCAGTGAAGGGTGGGGGGGTTCGACTGAAGCTTTCTTT; CDR3: CASSEGWGGSTEAFF; size: NA; J: TRBJ1-1; D: NA; V: TRBV6-1
DNA: TGTGCCAGCAGCGCGCGCCCAGGCATTCAGAGGGAGGGCTACACCTTC; CDR3: CASSARPGIQREGYTF; size: NA; J: TRBJ1-2; D: NA; V: TRBV9
DNA: TGTGCCAGCAGCCCTCCCCGGGCGGGGGGGTCGTACGAGCAGTACTTC; CDR3: CASSPPRAGGSYEQYF; size: NA; J: TRBJ2-7; D: TRBD2; V: TRBV11-1
DNA: TGTGCCAGCAGCTCCCGGACTAGCGGGGCCCGGGAGACCCAGTACTTC; CDR3: CASSSRTSGARETQYF; size: NA; J: TRBJ2-5; D: TRBD2; V: TRBV9
DNA: TGTGCCAGCAGCCTTAACAGGGATGGCTACACCTTC; CDR3: CASSLNRDGYTF; size: few; J: TRBJ1-2; D: NA; V: TRBV4-2
DNA: TGTGCCAGCAGCTTAGGGGCAGGGGGATTGAACACTGAAGCTTTCTTT; CDR3: CASSLGAGGLNTEAFF; size: NA; J: TRBJ1-1; D: TRBD1; V: TRBV7-2
DNA: TGTGCCAGTAGTAAACCTACAGATACTGAAGCTTTCTTT; CDR3: CASSKPTDTEAFF; size: NA; J: TRBJ1-1; D: NA; V: TRBV19
DNA: TGTGCCAGCAGCTTAGATAGGGGTATGGGGTCACCCCTCCACTTT; CDR3: CASSLDRGMGSPLHF; size: NA; J: TRBJ1-6; D: NA; V: TRBV11-2